The 10 T cell receptor beta chains reported below all come from one sample, sequenced in a study of PD-L1 blockade in urothelial cancer listed by TCRdb under 2017. The library was generated by the immunoSEQ multiplex PCR assay. TCRdb carries this immuneACCESS record with in-frame sequences only. Its versions omit some clonotypes, under half of them owing to an unresolved V gene in the studies checked, with the rest unexplained. Here the sample has under 130,000 clones; approximately 85% occur a single time. The ten most abundant clones make up 2.4% of the sample. This sample comprised PBMCs, obtained around atezolizumab (anti-PD-L1) treatment. All receptors come from a man aged 50 to 60 with urothelial cancer.

This clone showed up just once. V usage is TRBV21-1 and J usage is TRBJ2-1; the DNA was not compared with TRBD2, the D call given in the table. TRBV21-1 is a listed pseudogene. The CDR3 contains 16 residues. CDR3 in DNA: TGTGCCAGCAGCAAATTTTCAGCGGGAGCCCTGAATGAGCAGTTCTTC. Its protein product is CASSKFSAGALNEQFF.

The chain carries TRBV6-5 and TRBJ1-6, with D possibly TRBD1 on 5 matching bases. V was pared by 6 bases and J by 5 bases, with 11 bases between. Germline values: CDR1 MNHEY, CDR2 SVGAGI. The CDR3 totals 14 residues. CDR3 coding DNA: TGTGCCAGCAGCCGACAGAGAGATAATTCACCCCTCCACTTT. This encodes CASSRQRDNSPLHF.

V gene TRBV18 combines with J gene TRBJ1-4, with unresolved D. CDR1 and CDR2 from the germline V gene are KGHSH and LQKENI. The V end lost 3 bases, the J end lost 2 bases, and 10 bases lay between the germline ends. The CDR3 runs to 15 residues. The CDR3, as DNA: TGTGCCAGCTCACCGGGCCTGGCTACTAATGAAAAACTGTTTTTT. Its translation: CASSPGLATNEKLFF.

The V call is TRBV18, the J call TRBJ2-7; TRBD1 agrees at 7 bases. The CDR3 sequence is 15 residues long. Germline-derived CDR1 and CDR2 are KGHSH and LQKENI. Trimming at V came to 3 bases and at J to 0 bases, leaving 5 bases not matched to a gene. CDR3 coding DNA: TGTGCCAGCTCACCTTCTACAGGGGTCTCCTACGAGCAGTACTTC. Protein sequence: CASSPSTGVSYEQYF.

This clone was picked up one time. The chain joins TRBV4-1 to TRBJ2-3; D gene uncertain. CDR3 size: 16 residues. V lost 0 bases, J lost 0 bases, and 10 bases lay in between. Germline-derived CDR1 and CDR2 are MGHRA and YSYEKL. The CDR3 DNA follows: TGCGCCAGCAGCCAAGATGTAACAGTCAGCACAGATACGCAGTATTTT. This gives the protein CASSQDVTVSTDTQYF.

This chain uses TRBV4-1 with TRBJ1-1; TRBD1 matches 9 bases. The CDR3 is 16 residues long. From germline, CDR1 is MGHRA and CDR2 YSYEKL. The V gene end was trimmed by 4 bases and the J gene end by 0 bases; junction bases not matched to a gene: 6. DNA of the CDR3: TGCGCCAGCAGCCCGGGGGACAGGGTCATGAACACTGAAGCTTTCTTT. Protein product: CASSPGDRVMNTEAFF.

The gene calls are TRBV5-1 and TRBJ1-2, with 9 bases lining up with TRBD1. The germline gives CDR1 SGHRS, CDR2 YFSETQ. The CDR3 has 16 residues. The V segment lost 0 bases and the J segment 7 bases; nucleotides outside the gene matches: 10. The CDR3 nucleotides are TGCGCCAGCAGCTTGGAGGTTAGGGGACAGGGCTCTGGCTACACCTTC. Amino acid sequence: CASSLEVRGQGSGYTF.

J is TRBJ1-4 and V is TRBV5-3, with 7 bases that match TRBD1. TRBV5-3 is annotated as an ORF whose role is uncertain. This CDR3 has 17 residues. V dropped 0 bases and J dropped 4; count of bases not matched to a gene: 9. The CDR3, as DNA: TGTGCCAGAAGCTTGGATGGGCCGGGACAGAATAATGAAAAACTGTTTTTT. It encodes CARSLDGPGQNNEKLFF.

The V and J genes are TRBV5-4 and TRBJ2-7; maybe TRBD2 (5 bases). Trimming cost V 1 base and J 5 bases, with 10 bases left between them. The germline CDR1 and CDR2 sequences are SGHNT and YYREEE (reference sequence). The CDR3 runs to 13 residues. The chain's CDR3 is CASSLISADEQYF. For the CDR3, the DNA is TGTGCCAGCAGCTTGATTAGCGCGGACGAGCAGTACTTC.

V gene TRBV19 combines with J gene TRBJ1-1; possible D gene TRBD1, 5 bases. Germline loops: CDR1 LNHDA, CDR2 SQIVND (reference sequence). There are 13 residues in the CDR3. Trimming left V 2 bases short and J 1 base short, with 5 bases between. CDR3 region: CASSITGNTEAFF. In nucleotides, the CDR3 is TGTGCCAGTAGTATAACAGGGAACACTGAAGCTTTCTTT.